These 26 T cell receptor beta chains were all obtained from the same sample, sequenced in a study of blood T cell repertoires in COVID-19. Clones were read by immunoSEQ multiplex PCR, and TCRdb kept only the in-frame ones, dropping some. The data show 83,000 or so clones, roughly four fifths seen once. Sequenced: peripheral blood. Every receptor here comes from a human donor in a cohort sampled during active COVID-19.

This clone has more than one count but fewer than ten. In DNA, the CDR3 is TGTGCCAGCAGATCCCCAGGAGGGCTCAATGAGCAGTTCTTC. Translation gives CASRSPGGLNEQFF. The chain recombines TRBV6-5 with TRBJ2-1; maybe TRBD2 (6 bases). Trimming stripped 6 bases from V and 6 bases from J, with 15 bases between. The CDR3 consists of 14 residues. Germline V gene lookup returns CDR1 MNHEY and CDR2 SVGAGI.

The V gene is TRBV4-1, the J gene TRBJ1-3, with 7 bases lining up with TRBD1. V lost 0 bases, J lost 5 bases, and 19 bases stayed unmatched. This CDR3 contains 20 residues. The germline V gene encodes CDR1 MGHRA and CDR2 YSYEKL. CDR3 sequence (DNA): TGCGCCAGCAGCCAAGATCTGAGACAGGGCGACGGCGGGGCCCGAAACACCATATATTTT. Encoded protein: CASSQDLRQGDGGARNTIYF.

The rearrangement links TRBV4-1 to TRBJ1-5; 7 bases fit TRBD1. J gave up 4 bases and V 3 bases, and 3 bases lay outside the gene matches. In germline, CDR1 is MGHRA, CDR2 YSYEKL. This CDR3 is 14 amino acids long. The CDR3 region is CASSQRQGNQPQHF. Written as DNA, the CDR3 is TGCGCCAGCAGCCAGAGACAGGGTAATCAGCCCCAGCATTTT.

The V call is TRBV2, the J call TRBJ2-2, with D perhaps TRBD2 (7 bases). The V end was cut by 6 bases, the J end by 3 bases, with 14 bases between. This CDR3 has 15 amino acids. CDR1 is SNHLY, CDR2 FYNNEI, per germline. CDR3 bases: TGTGCCAGCAGGGGGGGGCCTCCGGACACCGGGGAGCTGTTTTTT. Protein sequence: CASRGGPPDTGELFF.

The genes are TRBV28 and TRBJ2-2; 12 bases map to TRBD1. J gave up 7 bases and V 6 bases, and 6 bases lay outside the gene matches. This CDR3 is 15 amino acids long. Germline V CDR1 and CDR2: MDHEN, SYDVKM. CDR3 nucleotide sequence: TGTGCCAGCAGCTCGGGACAGGGGGCAGGCGGGGAGCTGTTTTTT. Translated: CASSSGQGAGGELFF.

The CDR3 coding sequence is TGCGCCAGCAGCTTGGCCCGGGACAGGGGCTACGAGCAGTACTTC. This gives the protein CASSLARDRGYEQYF. The chain links TRBV5-1 to TRBJ2-7, with 10 bases matching TRBD1. The CDR3 consists of 15 residues. CDR1 is SGHRS, CDR2 YFSETQ, per germline. With 0 bases clipped from V and 3 bases from J, the junction kept 3 bases outside the gene matches.

The V call is TRBV5-1, the J call TRBJ1-3, with D unclear. V was shortened by 0 bases and J by 0 bases, with 10 bases between the two germline ends. This CDR3 region has 16 residues. Germline V gene data show CDR1 as SGHRS and CDR2 as YFSETQ. Here the CDR3 reads CASSLAPLNSGNTIYF. In DNA, the CDR3 is TGCGCCAGCAGCTTGGCCCCACTGAACTCTGGAAACACCATATATTTT. The whole variable domain, filled in from reference TRBV5-1 and TRBJ1-3, reads KAGVTQTPRYLIKTRGQQVTLSCSPISGHRSVSWYQQTPGQGLQFLFEYFSETQRNKGNFPGRFSGRQFSNSRSEMNVSTLELGDSALYLCASSLAPLNSGNTIYFGEGSWLTVV.

The V and J genes are TRBV7-2 and TRBJ2-3, with 8 bases fitting TRBD2. CDR3 size: 16 residues. J gave up 7 bases and V 3 bases, and 12 bases lay outside the gene matches. Germline CDR1 reads SGHTA; CDR2 reads FQGNSA. This CDR3 is CASSFNMAGGLNTQYF. In DNA form, the CDR3 reads TGTGCCAGCAGCTTTAATATGGCGGGGGGCCTAAATACGCAGTATTTT.

The rearrangement uses TRBV5-1 and TRBJ2-6; D gene ambiguous. Deletions cut 7 bases from V and 0 bases from J, with 14 bases between. The CDR3 has 16 residues. Germline loops: CDR1 SGHRS, CDR2 YFSETQ. CDR3 residues: CASLGQRGSGANVLTF. The CDR3 nucleotides read TGCGCCAGCTTAGGCCAGCGAGGCTCTGGGGCCAACGTCCTGACTTTC. Full variable domain (outside the CDR3, taken from reference TRBV5-1 and TRBJ2-6): KAGVTQTPRYLIKTRGQQVTLSCSPISGHRSVSWYQQTPGQGLQFLFEYFSETQRNKGNFPGRFSGRQFSNSRSEMNVSTLELGDSALYLCASLGQRGSGANVLTFGAGSRLTVL.

The chain is built from TRBV11-2 and TRBJ2-2, with 7 nucleotides matching TRBD1. V lost 5 bases, J lost 3 bases, and 3 bases stayed unmatched. The CDR3 is 14 amino acids. Germline V gene data show CDR1 as SGHAT and CDR2 as FQNNGV. The CDR3 spells CASSLGQYTGELFF. The CDR3 nucleotides are TGTGCCAGCAGCCTGGGACAGTACACCGGGGAGCTGTTTTTT. The variable domain in full, with the rest retrieved from reference TRBV11-2 and TRBJ2-2, is EAGVAQSPRYKIIEKRQSVAFWCNPISGHATLYWYQQILGQGPKLLIQFQNNGVVDDSQLPKDRFSAERLKGVDSTLKIQPAKLEDSAVYLCASSLGQYTGELFFGEGSRLTVL.

This rearrangement joins TRBV7-2 to TRBJ2-1; TRBD1 aligns across 7 bases. This CDR3 has 13 residues. Losses at the gene ends were 4 bases for V and 6 bases for J; bases not matched to a gene: 3. CDR1 and CDR2 from the germline V gene are SGHTA and FQGNSA. The CDR3 region has the DNA TGTGCCAGCAGCTGGGGACAGCCCAATGAGCAGTTCTTC. The encoded protein is CASSWGQPNEQFF.

In its sample, this clone was seen many times. This chain connects TRBV18 to TRBJ1-1; 9 bases are shared with TRBD1. The CDR3 extends over 14 amino acids. The germline gives CDR1 KGHSH, CDR2 LQKENI. The trim removed 1 base at V and 8 bases at J, leaving 5 bases unmatched. DNA of the CDR3: TGTGCCAGCTCACCACGACAGGGGGTAACAGAAGCTTTCTTT. It yields the protein CASSPRQGVTEAFF.

This clone has only a few counts. The chain recombines TRBV19 with TRBJ1-2, with TRBD1 identical over 9 bases. The CDR3 is 15 amino acids. Losses at the gene ends were 5 bases for V and 11 bases for J; bases not matched to a gene: 15. CDR1 and CDR2 from the germline V gene are LNHDA and SQIVND (reference sequence). CDR3 coding DNA: TGTGCCAGTAGTCCCCTCCCCGGGACAGGGAGCGTGTACACCTTC. It translates to CASSPLPGTGSVYTF.

The chain has TRBV7-9 and TRBJ2-7; D is unresolved. The V end lost 5 bases, the J end lost 4 bases, and 15 bases lay between the germline ends. CDR1 and CDR2 (germline): SEHNR, FQNEAQ (reference sequence). The CDR3 is made up of 14 amino acids. The CDR3 region is CASSPRNSPYEQYF. In DNA form, the CDR3 reads TGTGCCAGCAGCCCAAGGAATAGCCCATACGAGCAGTACTTC.

The rearrangement links TRBV7-2 to TRBJ2-2; D possibly corresponds to TRBD2 (5 bases). Trimming left V 5 bases short and J 7 bases short, with 11 bases between. This CDR3 has 13 residues. Germline assignment: CDR1 SGHTA and CDR2 FQGNSA. This chain's CDR3 is CASSLAEGGELFF. The CDR3 DNA follows: TGTGCCAGCAGCCTCGCAGAGGGCGGGGAGCTGTTTTTT.

The rearrangement joins TRBV30 to TRBJ2-4; tentatively, D is TRBD1 (5 bases). The germline gives CDR1 GTSNPN, CDR2 SVGIG (reference sequence). The V and J ends lost 4 bases and 0 bases respectively, with 10 bases between them. This CDR3 region has 14 residues. CDR3 sequence reads: CAWTTGVAKNIQYF. CDR3 nucleotide sequence: TGTGCCTGGACAACAGGAGTAGCCAAAAACATTCAGTACTTC.

The count of this clone is one. The V gene is TRBV3-1 (or the pseudogene TRBV3-2), the J gene TRBJ1-1; a possible D gene is TRBD1 (5 bases). CDR1 is LGHDT and CDR2 is YNNKEL in the germline V gene (reference sequence). The length of the CDR3 is 13 residues. V was shortened by 7 bases and J by 7 bases, with 16 bases between the two germline ends. CDR3 amino acids: CASTPGARGEAFF. CDR3 coding DNA: TGTGCCAGCACACCCGGGGCGCGGGGTGAAGCTTTCTTT.

V and J are TRBV29-1 and TRBJ2-7; 11 bases map to TRBD1. The junction had 5 bases not matched to a gene; V was cut back by 7 bases and J by 0 bases. The CDR3 sequence is 14 residues long. The germline V gene encodes CDR1 SQVTM and CDR2 ANQGSEA. The CDR3 bases are TGCAGCGCTGCCGGGACAGGGGGCTCCTACGAGCAGTACTTC. The encoded protein is CSAAGTGGSYEQYF.

The rearrangement uses TRBV29-1 and TRBJ2-3, with TRBD2 identical over 12 bases. Germline values: CDR1 SQVTM, CDR2 ANQGSEA. V dropped 8 bases and J dropped 0; count of bases not matched to a gene: 6. The CDR3 is 15 residues long. In DNA, the CDR3 is TGCAGCACGACTAGCGGGGGAGCTAGCACAGATACGCAGTATTTT. Its protein is CSTTSGGASTDTQYF.

This chain uses TRBV3-1 (or the pseudogene TRBV3-2) with TRBJ1-2, with TRBD1 matching 8 bases. The germline CDR1 and CDR2 sequences are LGHDT and YNNKEL (reference sequence). V trimming: 3 bases; J trimming: 3 bases; junction bases outside the gene matches: 0. The CDR3 runs to 13 residues. As DNA, the CDR3 is TGTGCCAGCAGCCAGGACAGGGACTATGGCTACACCTTC. Encoded protein: CASSQDRDYGYTF.

This clone was seen a single time. V is TRBV18 and J is TRBJ2-3; possible D gene TRBD2, 5 bases. Trimming shortened V by 0 bases and J by 0 bases, and 10 bases separated the two germline ends. The germline V gene encodes CDR1 KGHSH and CDR2 LQKENI. The CDR3 extends over 16 amino acids. The CDR3 DNA reads as TGTGCCAGCTCACCACCGGGAGCAGGTAGCACAGATACGCAGTATTTT. Amino acids: CASSPPGAGSTDTQYF.

This clone was seen just once. J is TRBJ2-5 and V is TRBV19; possibly TRBD1 for D (6 bases). Germline CDR1 reads LNHDA; CDR2 reads SQIVND (reference sequence). V was cut by 3 bases and J by 2 bases, with 16 bases left in between. CDR3 size: 16 residues. The CDR3 region is CASSITRTVLQETQYF. The CDR3 coding sequence is TGTGCCAGTAGTATTACTCGGACAGTTTTACAAGAGACCCAGTACTTC.

This chain links TRBV28 with TRBJ1-1, with a weak D call TRBD1 (5 bases). CDR1 and CDR2 from the germline V gene are MDHEN and SYDVKM. Trimming took off 2 bases at V and 11 bases at J, with 18 bases between the two ends. The CDR3 length is 14 residues. The CDR3 sequence is CASSLGGTGRWAFF. For the CDR3, the DNA is TGTGCCAGCAGTTTAGGGGGGACGGGGAGGTGGGCTTTCTTT.

The V call is TRBV29-1, the J call TRBJ2-5, with TRBD2 matching over 9 bases. CDR3 length: 17 residues. V shed 3 bases and J 4 bases; nucleotides not matched to a gene: 15. Germline lookup yields CDR1 SQVTM and CDR2 ANQGSEA. This CDR3 reads CSVDASKLAGVVETQYF. The CDR3 DNA reads as TGCAGCGTTGACGCCTCTAAACTAGCGGGCGTTGTAGAGACCCAGTACTTC.

The chain joins TRBV2 to TRBJ2-3; the match to TRBD2 covers 8 bases. This CDR3 has 12 residues. Trimming cost V 6 bases and J 9 bases; bases outside gene matches: 5. In germline, CDR1 is SNHLY, CDR2 FYNNEI. DNA of the CDR3: TGTGCCAGCAGCCAACGGGAGGGGACGCAGTATTTT. Amino acid sequence: CASSQREGTQYF. Combining the CDR3 with reference TRBV2 and TRBJ2-3 gives the whole variable domain EPEVTQTPSHQVTQMGQEVILRCVPISNHLYFYWYRQILGQKVEFLVSFYNNEISEKSEIFDDQFSVERPDGSNFTLKIRSTKLEDSAMYFCASSQREGTQYFGPGTRLTVL.

The gene calls are TRBV5-4 and TRBJ1-4; TRBD1 matches at 7 bases. This CDR3 is 14 amino acids long. The junction had 5 bases not matched to a gene; V was cut back by 3 bases and J by 6 bases. The germline CDR1 and CDR2 sequences are SGHNT and YYREEE (reference sequence). The CDR3 reads CASSSPGTDEKLFF. For the CDR3, the DNA is TGTGCCAGCAGCTCACCCGGGACAGATGAAAAACTGTTTTTT.